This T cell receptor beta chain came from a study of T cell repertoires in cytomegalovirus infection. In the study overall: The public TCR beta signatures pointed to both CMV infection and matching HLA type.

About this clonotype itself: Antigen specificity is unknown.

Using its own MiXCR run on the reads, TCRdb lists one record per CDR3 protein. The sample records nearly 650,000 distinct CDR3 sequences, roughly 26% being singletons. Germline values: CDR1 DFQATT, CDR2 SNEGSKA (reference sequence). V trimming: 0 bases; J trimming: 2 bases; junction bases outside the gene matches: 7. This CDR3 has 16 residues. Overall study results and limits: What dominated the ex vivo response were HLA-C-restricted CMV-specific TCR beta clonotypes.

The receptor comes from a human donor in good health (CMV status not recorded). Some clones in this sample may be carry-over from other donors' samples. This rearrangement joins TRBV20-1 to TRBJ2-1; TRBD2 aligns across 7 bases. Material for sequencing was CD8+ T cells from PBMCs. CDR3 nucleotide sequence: TGCAGTGCTAGAGATTTAACAGGACTAGCCTACAATGAGCAGTTCTTC. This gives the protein CSARDLTGLAYNEQFF.